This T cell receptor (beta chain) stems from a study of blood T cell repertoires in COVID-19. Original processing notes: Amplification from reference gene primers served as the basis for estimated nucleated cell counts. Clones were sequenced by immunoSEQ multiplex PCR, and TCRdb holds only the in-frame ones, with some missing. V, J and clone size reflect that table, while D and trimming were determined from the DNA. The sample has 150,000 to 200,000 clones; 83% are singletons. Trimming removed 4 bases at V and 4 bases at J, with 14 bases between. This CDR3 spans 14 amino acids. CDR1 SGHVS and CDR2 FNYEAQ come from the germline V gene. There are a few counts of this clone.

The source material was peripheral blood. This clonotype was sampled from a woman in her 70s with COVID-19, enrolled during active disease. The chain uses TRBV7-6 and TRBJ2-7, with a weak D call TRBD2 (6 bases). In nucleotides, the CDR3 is TGTGCCAGCAGCTCCACCCGTGGGGGGTACGAGCAGTACTTC. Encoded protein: CASSSTRGGYEQYF. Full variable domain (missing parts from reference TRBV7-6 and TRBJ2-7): GAGVSQSPRYKVTKRGQDVALRCDPISGHVSLYWYRQALGQGPEFLTYFNYEAQQDKSGLPNDRFSAERPEGSISTLTIQRTEQRDSAMYRCASSSTRGGYEQYFGPGTRLTVT.